This TCR beta chain appears in the sequencing data of a study of vaccination and CD4 T cells after COVID-19. Overall study: Convalescent patients, SARS-CoV-2 positive by nasal swab PCR, comprised fewer than 10 mild cases and one severe case.

Oncomine TCR Beta short-read sequencing was applied to DNA from cultured CD4+ T cells. Genomic DNA was taken out of cultured CD4+ T cells by extraction. One entry per CDR3 protein results from TCRdb running MiXCR on the PCR reads. The table has fewer than 20,000 distinct CDR3 sequences, about 56% seen once. The study, taken as a whole, reports: Median SARS-CoV-2-reactive clonotypes rose from roughly 22 to 38, not significantly.

A remark on this clonotype: Its matching antigen is unknown.

Treatment reported: approximately 9-day PBMC culture with coronavirus spike peptide pools or control peptides (ViraFEST assay). Germline V CDR1 and CDR2: LNHDA, SQIVND (reference sequence). This CDR3 is built from 16 residues. Trimming removed 0 bases at V and 0 bases at J, with 11 bases between. The chain uses TRBV19 and TRBJ1-1, with D perhaps matching TRBD1 (5 bases). The sample was CD4+ T cells from blood, cultured in vitro, taken before SARS-CoV-2 vaccination. This clonotype was obtained from a human donor who had recovered from COVID-19. This CDR3 reads CASSIEVGGMNTEAFF. The CDR3 bases are TGTGCCAGTAGTATAGAAGTTGGGGGGATGAACACTGAAGCTTTCTTT.